This entry features one TCR beta chain sequence. The antigen is undetermined. The CDR3 regions of TCR beta were amplified from RNA transcripts. In the first-round RT-PCR of the TCR CDR3, the HTBI primer set was used. TCRdb called the multiplex PCR reads again in MiXCR, with one record for every CDR3 protein. The table lists approximately 330,000 distinct CDR3 sequences, about 13% of them singletons, with roughly 33% in the top ten. On the basis of clinical symptoms, serum thyroxine and TRAb, thyroid ultrasound and orbital computed tomography, diagnoses were made. The CDR3 totals 14 residues. V shed 3 bases and J shed 5 bases, with 11 bases lying between them. The data derive from a study of T cells in Graves' hyperthyroidism and ophthalmopathy. The wider study: Prior to any treatment, at the point of initial diagnosis, peripheral blood was collected.

Findings of the study overall: Appearing also in blood were most of the thyroid clonotypes expanded above 0.001.

J is TRBJ2-1 and V is TRBV12-3 or TRBV12-4; possibly TRBD1 or TRBD2 for D (5 bases each). The sequenced material came from blood. The sequence came from a woman aged 40 to 50 with Graves' ophthalmopathy. CDR3 coding DNA: TGTGCCAGCAGTTTTACGGGGCAAGACAATGAGCAGTTCTTC. Protein sequence: CASSFTGQDNEQFF.